This T cell receptor (beta chain) was captured by sequencing in a study of T cells in Graves' hyperthyroidism and ophthalmopathy. CDR3 length: 14 amino acids. V lost 8 bases to trimming and J lost 5 bases, with 18 bases between them. Germline assignment: CDR1 LNHDA and CDR2 SQIVND (reference sequence). Overall study results and limits: Researchers report that a 13 V-J model separated ophthalmopathy from stable hyperthyroidism. The majority of expanded thyroid clonotypes above 0.001 also appeared in blood.

The source material, RNA transcripts, was used to amplify TCR beta CDR3 regions. HTBI primers drove first-round RT-PCR of the TCR CDR3. TCRdb re-derived calls from the multiplex PCR reads in MiXCR, one entry per CDR3 protein. The sample holds hundreds of thousands of distinct CDR3 sequences, around 46% seen once. When ophthalmopathy did not progress within 18 months, Graves' hyperthyroidism was considered stable. Patients aged 18 to 65 had newly diagnosed hyperthyroidism lasting under 2 months. For this clonotype: Antigen unknown.

Sequences were obtained from peripheral blood or thyroid tissue (not recorded which). The chain carries TRBV19 and TRBJ1-1, with D possibly matching TRBD1 (6 bases). The sequence was collected from a woman under 30 with Graves' hyperthyroidism. The CDR3 DNA follows: TGTGCCAGTCGTTTAGGGGGAATGAGAACTGAAGCTTTCTTT. Translated, it gives CASRLGGMRTEAFF.